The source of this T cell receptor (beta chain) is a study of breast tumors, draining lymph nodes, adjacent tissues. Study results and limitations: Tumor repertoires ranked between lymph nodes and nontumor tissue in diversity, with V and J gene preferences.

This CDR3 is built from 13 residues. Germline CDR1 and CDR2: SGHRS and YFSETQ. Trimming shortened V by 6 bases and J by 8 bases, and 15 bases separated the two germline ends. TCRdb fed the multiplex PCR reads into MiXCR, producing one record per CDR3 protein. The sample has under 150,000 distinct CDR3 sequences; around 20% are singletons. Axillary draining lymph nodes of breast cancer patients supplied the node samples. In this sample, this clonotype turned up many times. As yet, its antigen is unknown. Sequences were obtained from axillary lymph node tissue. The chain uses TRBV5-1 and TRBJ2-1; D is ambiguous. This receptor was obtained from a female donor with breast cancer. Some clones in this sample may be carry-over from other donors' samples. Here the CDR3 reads CASTNSWDDEQFF. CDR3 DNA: TGCGCCAGCACCAACTCGTGGGATGATGAGCAGTTCTTC.